The 14 T cell receptor beta chains listed next were all sequenced from one sample in a study of blood T cells in healthy people across ages. Primed by a sample-barcoded 5' primer and a J-beta primer mix, a second PCR proceeded for about 7 to 12 cycles. TCRdb passed the 5' RACE reads through MiXCR, listing each CDR3 protein once. Of around 520,000 distinct CDR3 sequences in the sample, about 25% were seen once. Separately, the same data were catalogued under a study of T cells of mothers and their children.

The specimen sequenced was blood. The receptors derive from a boy between 2 and 10 years old in good health.

In its sample, this clonotype was seen a few times. V usage is TRBV29-1 and J usage is TRBJ2-5; D is perhaps TRBD1 or TRBD2 (5 bases each). The J call may be faulty, since TRBJ2-7 better matches the DNA end. There are 10 residues in the CDR3. Germline-derived CDR1 and CDR2 are SQVTM and ANQGSEA. CDR3 nucleotide sequence: TGCAGCGCAGGGACGGACGAGCAGTACTTC. Amino acid sequence: CSAGTDEQYF.

In the case of this clonotype: The junction does not match germline at one end; this may be a read error. This chain connects TRBV6-6 to TRBJ1-5; 8 positions match TRBD1. The CDR3 runs to 14 residues. CDR1 is MNHNY and CDR2 is SVGAGI in the germline V gene (reference sequence). This chain's CDR3 is CASSYGQGSQPQHF. Here the CDR3 DNA reads TGTGCCAGTAGTTACGGACAGGGCAGCCAGCCCCAGCATTTT.

The chain joins TRBV9 to TRBJ2-3, with D perhaps TRBD1 (6 bases). The CDR3 covers 16 residues. Germline loops: CDR1 SGDLS, CDR2 YYNGEE. Trimming pared 3 bases from V and 6 bases from J, leaving 20 bases between. CDR3 protein: CASSDGGQLLADTQYF. CDR3 bases: TGTGCCAGCAGCGACGGAGGACAGCTCCTGGCCGATACGCAGTATTTT.

This clonotype appeared a single time. The chain combines TRBV20-1 with TRBJ2-5; 9 bases align to TRBD1. This CDR3 contains 15 residues. Germline V CDR1 and CDR2: DFQATT, SNEGSKA (reference sequence). V was pared by 0 bases and J by 4 bases, with 6 bases of the junction left unmatched. CDR3 sequence reads: CSARDGLTGGETQYF. CDR3 coding DNA: TGCAGTGCTAGAGACGGTTTGACAGGGGGAGAGACCCAGTACTTC.

A few counts support this clonotype. V usage is TRBV15 and J usage is TRBJ2-5; possible D gene TRBD1, 5 bases. Germline CDR1 is LNHNV and CDR2 is YYDKDF (reference sequence). The CDR3 consists of 13 residues. Trimming took off 0 bases at V and 5 bases at J, with 7 bases between the two ends. CDR3 coding DNA: TGTGCCACCAGCAGAGAAGGGGCGGAGACCCAGTACTTC. Protein sequence: CATSREGAETQYF.

V gene TRBV7-6 combines with J gene TRBJ2-3, with D possibly TRBD1 on 6 matching bases. The CDR3 consists of 16 residues. Trimming took off 5 bases at V and 0 bases at J, with 15 bases between the two ends. From germline, CDR1 is SGHVS and CDR2 FNYEAQ. CDR3 amino acids: CASSLQRGQSTDTQYF. The CDR3, as DNA: TGTGCCAGCAGCCTCCAGCGCGGACAGAGCACAGATACGCAGTATTTT.

In its sample, this clonotype was seen many times. The rearrangement uses TRBV29-1 and TRBJ2-5; 9 positions match TRBD1. CDR1 and CDR2 (germline): SQVTM, ANQGSEA. The CDR3 length is 15 residues. V shed 6 bases and J 5 bases; nucleotides not matched to a gene: 13. The DNA of the CDR3 is TGCAGCGTCCCCGCCCGACAGGGGGTGGGTGAGACCCAGTACTTC. Protein: CSVPARQGVGETQYF.

This clonotype showed up just a few times. The chain employs TRBV5-1 and TRBJ2-5, with D perhaps TRBD1 (6 bases). The J call may be incorrect, as the DNA end agrees better with TRBJ2-1. The V gene's germline CDR1 is SGHRS and CDR2 YFSETQ. The length of the CDR3 is 15 residues. In DNA form, the CDR3 reads TGCGCCAGCAGCCAGCTACAAGGGGGCTACAATGAGCAGTTCTTC. Its translation is CASSQLQGGYNEQFF.

This sequence joins TRBV7-3 and TRBJ2-3; D unclear. Between the trimmed V and J ends, which lost 0 bases and 2 bases, there was a span of 9 bases. CDR3 length: 15 amino acids. The germline V gene has CDR1 SGHTA and CDR2 FQGTGA. The CDR3 spells CASSLTVRPTDTQYF. CDR3 nucleotide sequence: TGTGCCAGCAGCTTAACTGTCAGACCCACAGATACGCAGTATTTT.

V is TRBV28 and J is TRBJ1-1; D is unresolved. Trimming left V 6 bases short and J 4 bases short, with 9 bases between. The CDR3 runs to 12 residues. The germline V gene encodes CDR1 MDHEN and CDR2 SYDVKM. CDR3 DNA sequence: TGTGCCAGCAGGTCAATGGGCACTGAAGCTTTCTTT. It translates to CASRSMGTEAFF.

This clonotype turned up a few times. The chain has TRBV7-3 and TRBJ2-3, with no clear D. This CDR3 has 14 residues. Deletions cut 1 base from V and 4 bases from J, with 9 bases between. The V gene's germline CDR1 is SGHTA and CDR2 FQGTGA. CDR3 in amino acids: CASSLMRSSDTQYF. The CDR3, as DNA: TGTGCCAGCAGCTTAATGAGGTCGTCAGATACGCAGTATTTT.

V and J are TRBV6-5 and TRBJ2-7, with 7 bases aligning to TRBD2. The J call may be wrong; the DNA end is better matched by TRBJ2-1. In germline, CDR1 is MNHEY, CDR2 SVGAGI. The CDR3 runs to 15 residues. CDR3 region: CASSYGRAGYNEQFF. CDR3 nucleotides: TGTGCCAGCAGTTACGGGAGGGCCGGATACAATGAGCAGTTCTTC.

This clonotype was seen only once. The V and J genes are TRBV5-5 and TRBJ2-5; D uncertain. The V end was cut by 0 bases, the J end by 14 bases, with 29 bases between. The germline V gene encodes CDR1 SGHKS and CDR2 YYEKEE (reference sequence). The CDR3 length is 17 residues. CDR3 residues: CASSLVLAATLSYEQYF. The CDR3 DNA sequence: TGTGCCAGCAGCTTGGTGTTGGCGGCGACGCTTTCCTACGAGCAATACTTC.

The chain has TRBV15 and TRBJ2-5; D gene uncertain. The CDR3 is 12 residues long. The V end lost 1 base, the J end lost 4 bases, and 4 bases lay between the germline ends. CDR1 and CDR2 from the germline V gene are LNHNV and YYDKDF (reference sequence). The DNA of the CDR3 is TGTGCCACCAGCAGAGTCAGAGAGACCCAGTACTTC. Protein: CATSRVRETQYF.